What follows is one T cell receptor (beta chain) and its context. Its antigen is as yet unknown. Looked up from germline, CDR1 is MNHNS and CDR2 is SASEGT. This CDR3 has 15 amino acids. The V end was cut by 4 bases, the J end by 3 bases, with 13 bases between. Primers: 60 Vbeta forward and 13 Jbeta reverse. Repertoires were generated with immunoSEQ multiplex PCR, while TCRdb's copy carries only in-frame clones and drops some. The sample gives about 140,000 clones, 80% of which show up once; under 7.5% is in the top ten. The data stem from a study of cytomegalovirus exposure and HLA in healthy donors. Study-level points and caveats: A later analysis revealed that TCR association rates differed between HLA loci, peaking at DRB1 and bottoming out at HLA-C. V- and J-gene trimming of TCR beta was linked (in a later analysis) to a missense DCLRE1C variant. A later analysis linked around 15,000 TCR beta sequences to HLA alleles at 0.05 false discovery rate.

The sequencing sample was made of PBMCs. The source is a man aged 35-49 years in good health and CMV-seropositive. V and J are TRBV6-1 and TRBJ1-5; unclear D gene. This CDR3 reads CASSGWPYYNQPQHF. The CDR3 region has the DNA TGTGCCAGCAGTGGGTGGCCATACTACAATCAGCCCCAGCATTTT.